This TCR beta chain was recorded in a study of blood T cells in healthy people across ages (dated by TCRdb to the mid-2010s). Concerning the study at large: In model experiments, template switching captured roughly one uniquely barcoded TCR beta cDNA molecule for every two T cells. Using deep sequencing normalized with unique cDNA molecular identifiers, the study measured how TCR beta repertoire diversity changes with age. Four age groups were formed from the donors: young (average about 15 years), middle-aged (around 41), aged (more than 55) and long-lived (82). Using the same blood draw, the study looked at two additional independent replicas of 1 million unique cDNA reads for two donors, one aged 18 to 30 and the other aged 80 or older.

This clonotype has at least ten counts. Its antigen is unknown. Base qualities are missing; no much larger clone stands one base away. What the authors observed across the whole study: Compared with the aged group, more naive CD4+ T cells, fewer expanded clones and increased TCR diversity were shown by the long-lived group, suggesting age selection. The CMV infection status of donors was not known, potentially confounding age-related changes in expanded clonotypes. The percentage of naive T cells measured by flow cytometry correlated strongly with observed TCR beta diversity. As age increased, observed TCR beta diversity per million T cells dropped in a roughly linear way, and a significant reduction was already evident by age about 40. Total diversity estimates from one million sequenced T cells were considered lower bounds and underestimates. Conclusive comparison of naive and antigen-experienced compartments was prevented by the profiling of bulk unsorted PBMCs.

The V and J ends are trimmed by 4 bases and 3 bases, leaving 14 bases between them. The CDR3 covers 15 residues, taking in both the cysteine and the phenylalanine. CDR3 DNA only is kept here, 45 bases in frame from base 1. The germline V gene supplies CDR1 SGHRS and CDR2 YFSETQ. The roughly 39 donors, aged about 6 to 95 years, were systemically healthy Caucasian individuals from Russia. Each donor gave approximately 10 milliliters of peripheral blood, collected into EDTA-treated Vacutainer tubes. Ficoll-Paque density-gradient centrifugation was used to isolate PBMCs, with at least 6.5 million per sample. Trizol reagent was used to extract total RNA from the PBMCs, yielding at least 6 micrograms per sample. Naive CD45RAhigh/CD27high T cell percentages were measured by flow cytometry on a PBMC aliquot from every donor. The method was 5' RACE. Instrument on record: Illumina HiSeq 2500. The second PCR ran for roughly 7 to 11 cycles and used a J-beta primer mix along with a sample-barcoded 5' primer. Each TCR beta cDNA molecule received a unique molecular identifier from a template-switch 5' adaptor carrying 12 random nucleotides. Each sample yielded at least 2.5 million CDR3-containing paired-end reads. All of the RNA was converted into first-strand cDNA using the Mint cDNA synthesis kit, with a TRBC-specific oligonucleotide serving as the primer. After uracil-DNA glycosylase treatment, a first 18-cycle PCR used universal primers M1SS and BC2_uni_R on all cDNA. The published analysis was carried out like this. For normalization, 1 million high-quality reads, each with a distinct molecular identifier, were randomly selected from each sample. Instead of being binned into consensus sequences, reads with shared molecular identifiers were discarded. MiTCR, set to a Q25 quality threshold and the strictest error-elimination algorithm, was used for CDR3 identification, clonotype clustering and error correction. A nonparametric unseen species model with Euler transformation was used to estimate lower-bound total TCR beta diversity. The raw public reads went through TCRdb reprocessing: fastp at Q25, MiXCR clone calling, in-frame beta chains kept. Entries that share a CDR3 protein sequence are merged under the most common genes and DNA. The V and J calls here are based on TCRdb, not the publication. The sample includes more than 750,000 distinct CDR3 sequences, with roughly 28% observed a single time. Together, the top ten hold roughly 10% of the sample.

The sample was also reused in another study, on T cells of mothers and their children. Drawing on the second study: Nine systemically healthy Caucasian individuals, comprising three mothers and their six children, were included as donors. cDNA synthesis consumed the entire amount of extracted RNA, loaded at 1.5 ug RNA in each 15 ul reaction. In the second PCR, sample barcodes and 2-4 random nucleotides were introduced via the M1S primer. Each mother yielded over 9 million TCR beta CDR3 reads and each child some 3 million reads. Thymic selection shapes the output of TCR recombination in a similar way in related and unrelated pairs, and inherited differences have a minor effect. Normalized repertoire overlap was always slightly but never significantly higher in related than unrelated mother-child pairs. No persistent microchimeric T cell clones were found, with a detection sensitivity of around 100 clones per million clonotypes. The study used deep NGS to compare TCR beta repertoires of mothers and children, seeking features distinguishing related mother-child pairs from unrelated individuals. On average, the children were approximately 11 +/- 4 years old, while the mothers were around 42 +/- 4 years old. After adapter ligation with NEBNext reagents, the libraries were sequenced on Illumina HiSeq 2000 with 100+100 nt paired-end reads. To prevent cross-contamination, the mother and child libraries were prepared a month apart and were sequenced in separate runs. For each donor, somewhere between 500,000 and 2,000,000 distinct TCR beta clonotypes were identified. Naive TCR beta clonotypes were estimated from low-frequency clonotypes matched to each donor's FACS-determined naive share, without sorting.

The chain is encoded by TRBV5-1 joined to TRBJ1-5; the D gene assignment is ambiguous. The sample taken for sequencing was blood. The sequence was obtained from a woman between 40 and 50 years old in good health. The nucleotides are TGCGCCAGCAGCCCCACCCCCGGGAACAATCAGCCCCAGCATTTT. Its translation is CASSPTPGNNQPQHF.